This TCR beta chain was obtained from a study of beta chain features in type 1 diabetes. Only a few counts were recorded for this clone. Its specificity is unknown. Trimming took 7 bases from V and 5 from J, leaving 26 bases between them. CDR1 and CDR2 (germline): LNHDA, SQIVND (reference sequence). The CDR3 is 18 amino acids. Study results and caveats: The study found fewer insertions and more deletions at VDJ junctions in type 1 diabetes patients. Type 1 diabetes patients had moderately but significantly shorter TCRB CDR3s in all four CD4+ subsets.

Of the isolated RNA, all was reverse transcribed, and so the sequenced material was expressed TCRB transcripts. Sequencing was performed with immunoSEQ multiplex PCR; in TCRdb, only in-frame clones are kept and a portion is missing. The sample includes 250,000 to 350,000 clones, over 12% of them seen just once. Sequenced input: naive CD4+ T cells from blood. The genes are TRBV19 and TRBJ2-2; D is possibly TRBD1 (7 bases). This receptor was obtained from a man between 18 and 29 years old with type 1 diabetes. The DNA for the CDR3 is TGTGCCAGTAACTCCCAGGCCGCAGGGGGGCGAAGGACCGGGGAGCTGTTTTTT. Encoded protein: CASNSQAAGGRRTGELFF.